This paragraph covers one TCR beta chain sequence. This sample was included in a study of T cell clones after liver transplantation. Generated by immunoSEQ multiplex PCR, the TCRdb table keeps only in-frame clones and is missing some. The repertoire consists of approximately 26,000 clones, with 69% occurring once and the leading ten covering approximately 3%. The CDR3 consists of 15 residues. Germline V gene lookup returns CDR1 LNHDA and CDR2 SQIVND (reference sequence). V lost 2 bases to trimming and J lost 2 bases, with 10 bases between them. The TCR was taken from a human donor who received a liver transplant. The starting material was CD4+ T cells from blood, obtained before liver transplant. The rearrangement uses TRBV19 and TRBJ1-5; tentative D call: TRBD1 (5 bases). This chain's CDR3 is CASSIRGDGNQPQHF. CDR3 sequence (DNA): TGTGCCAGTAGTATACGGGGGGACGGCAATCAGCCCCAGCATTTT.